The sequence of this TCR beta chain was determined in a study of shared clonotypes between healthy human individuals. About the study: The cohort comprised a couple of women and a few men. Their ages spanned 18 to 49 years.

Turning to this clone: Its antigen is still unknown.

Study observations and caveats: Naive subsets, compared against memory subsets, generally had larger estimated richness values.

CDR1 and CDR2 from the germline V gene are SGDLS and YYNGEE. CDR3 length: 16 amino acids. Trimming stripped 3 bases from V and 5 bases from J, with 19 bases between. Per the original data handling: Quality scores were absent from the junction-only immunoSEQ sequences, so filtering differed. The data were produced by immunoSEQ multiplex PCR, yet TCRdb's version contains in-frame clones alone and is incomplete. Clone size and the V and J calls come from that table; the DNA yielded D and trimming. The repertoire holds a few hundred thousand clones, with roughly 84% as singletons. The clonotype comes from a man younger than 35 in good health. The chain links TRBV9 to TRBJ2-3, with a possible D match to TRBD2 (6 bases). Source material: memory CD8+ T cells sorted from blood. Stated subset: CD45RO+ cells pooled with CCR7-negative TemRA cells. CDR3 residues: CASSGFYSSTRDTQYF. The CDR3 region has the DNA TGTGCCAGCAGCGGATTCTATAGCTCGACTAGAGATACGCAGTATTTT.